This TCR beta chain was captured by sequencing in a study of monozygotic twins with inflammatory bowel disease. Points on this clonotype: No antigen is known for it.

Via template switching, UMIs carrying a 6-nucleotide sample barcode were introduced. TCRalpha and TCRbeta cDNA underwent two nested PCRs of roughly 16 and 10 cycles. TCRdb reanalyzed the 5' RACE reads, giving one entry per CDR3 protein sequence and no DNA. The listing contains 350,000 to 500,000 distinct CDR3 sequences. Study-wide results and limits: Versus healthy twins, IBD patients showed fewer clonotypes shared with others, especially with disease activity.

The sequencing input was blood. The sequence came from a human donor with ulcerative colitis or Crohn's disease, or a healthy co-twin of an affected twin (not recorded which).

The CDR3 spells CASSWTQGGSTEAFF. This chain links TRBV5-1 with TRBJ1-1; there is no DNA to check the TCRdb D call of TRBD1. The length of the CDR3 is 15 residues. The germline gives CDR1 SGHRS, CDR2 YFSETQ. Looking up the rest from reference TRBV5-1 and TRBJ1-1 gives the full variable domain: KAGVTQTPRYLIKTRGQQVTLSCSPISGHRSVSWYQQTPGQGLQFLFEYFSETQRNKGNFPGRFSGRQFSNSRSEMNVSTLELGDSALYLCASSWTQGGSTEAFFGQGTRLTVV.